Following are 28 T cell receptor beta chains from one sample sequenced in a study of blood T cells in healthy people across ages. Sample-barcoded 5' priming and a J-beta primer mix drove a second PCR of roughly 6 to 12 cycles. TCRdb re-derived calls from the 5' RACE reads in MiXCR, one entry per CDR3 protein. The sample has 660,000 or so distinct CDR3 sequences; 45% to 65% are singletons. Sequenced sample: blood. The receptors originated from a man in his sixties in good health.

This chain links TRBV4-1 with TRBJ2-4; a possible D gene is TRBD2 (5 bases). There are 13 residues in the CDR3. Trimming shortened V by 4 bases and J by 10 bases, and 14 bases separated the two germline ends. Germline V lookup: CDR1 MGHRA, CDR2 YSYEKL. The CDR3 DNA reads TGCGCCAGCAGCCTGGCCGAACTAGAAATTCAGTACTTC. It codes for CASSLAELEIQYF.

This clonotype was seen a handful of times. The chain employs TRBV20-1 and TRBJ1-2; TRBD1 is a possible D gene (6 bases). This CDR3 contains 13 residues. The V gene lost 4 bases and the J gene lost 0 bases, with 9 bases spanning the gap. The V gene's germline CDR1 is DFQATT and CDR2 SNEGSKA (reference sequence). The CDR3 reads CSAIRTANYGYTF. The CDR3 nucleotides are TGCAGTGCTATTCGGACAGCTAACTATGGCTACACCTTC.

The V call is TRBV25-1, the J call TRBJ2-7; perhaps TRBD1 as D (5 bases). The CDR3 is 13 amino acids. The germline CDR1 and CDR2 sequences are MGHDK and SYGVNS. Trimming stripped 3 bases from V and 6 bases from J, with 12 bases between. As DNA, the CDR3 is TGTGCCAGCAGTGAGGCAGGGAAGTCCGAGCAGTACTTC. Translation gives CASSEAGKSEQYF.

This chain links TRBV7-2 with TRBJ2-3; maybe TRBD1 (6 bases). Germline-derived CDR1 and CDR2 are SGHTA and FQGNSA. V was cut by 2 bases and J by 3 bases, with 15 bases left in between. The CDR3 spans 16 residues. The CDR3 nucleotides are TGTGCCAGCAGCTTACGGGCAGGGGAAAGGACAGATACGCAGTATTTT. Amino acid sequence: CASSLRAGERTDTQYF.

V gene TRBV10-3 combines with J gene TRBJ2-7; 13 bases are a match to TRBD2. Germline V gene lookup returns CDR1 ENHRY and CDR2 SYGVKD. The J segment lost 7 bases and the V segment lost 6 bases, leaving 9 bases of the junction unmatched. This CDR3 spans 15 amino acids. CDR3 sequence (DNA): TGTGCCATCAGCCGACTAGCGGGGGGACACAATGAGCAGTACTTC. Its translation: CAISRLAGGHNEQYF.

This chain joins TRBV2 and TRBJ2-4; 7 nucleotides align to TRBD1. The DNA matches TRBJ2-7 better at its end, which makes the J call doubtful. The CDR3 is made up of 14 amino acids. Germline V gene data show CDR1 as SNHLY and CDR2 as FYNNEI. The CDR3 region is CASSPGRGKYEQYF. For the CDR3, the DNA is TGTGCCAGCAGTCCAGGCAGGGGGAAATACGAGCAGTACTTC.

The chain couples TRBV6-2 or TRBV6-3 to TRBJ2-5; 7 bases match TRBD2. Germline loops: CDR1 MNHEY, CDR2 SVGEGT. The CDR3 is made up of 15 amino acids. The V gene end was trimmed by 2 bases and the J gene end by 7 bases; junction bases not matched to a gene: 10. Here the CDR3 DNA reads TGTGCCAGCAGTTACCGCAGGACTAGTCTAGCGACCCAGTACTTC. Translating gives CASSYRRTSLATQYF.

The chain links TRBV4-2 to TRBJ2-1; D is tentatively TRBD1 or TRBD2 (5 bases each). The germline V gene has CDR1 LGHNA and CDR2 YNFKEQ. The CDR3 extends over 17 amino acids. The ends were cut back, 0 bases at V and 2 bases at J, with 14 bases in the middle. This CDR3 reads CASSQDGGRIPYNEQFF. The CDR3 DNA reads TGTGCCAGCAGCCAAGATGGGGGACGGATACCCTACAATGAGCAGTTCTTC.

This chain connects TRBV7-2 to TRBJ2-1; the match to TRBD2 covers 14 bases. Germline-derived CDR1 and CDR2 are SGHTA and FQGNSA. CDR3 length: 14 amino acids. V was pared by 5 bases and J by 14 bases, with 8 bases of the junction left unmatched. The CDR3 bases are TGTGCCAGCAGCCGGGGGACTAGCGGGGGTGGTGAGTTCTTC. Translation: CASSRGTSGGGEFF.

CDR3 amino acids: CATSGNRGHSYEQYF. CDR3 DNA sequence: TGTGCCACCAGCGGGAACAGGGGGCACTCCTACGAGCAGTACTTC. The chain links TRBV15 to TRBJ2-7; 9 nucleotides match TRBD1. V gave up 5 bases and J gave up 0 bases; unmatched junction bases: 5. This CDR3 has 15 residues. The germline gives CDR1 LNHNV, CDR2 YYDKDF (reference sequence).

The V call is TRBV3-1, the J call TRBJ1-2; 7 positions match TRBD1. The trim removed 6 bases at V and 2 bases at J, leaving 6 bases unmatched. This CDR3 is 14 amino acids long. Germline loops: CDR1 LGHDT, CDR2 YNNKEL (reference sequence). This CDR3 reads CASRPPTGNYGYTF. DNA for the CDR3: TGTGCCAGCAGACCCCCGACAGGGAACTATGGCTACACCTTC.

The genes are TRBV29-1 and TRBJ1-1; D gene unclear. CDR3 length: 12 amino acids. CDR1 SQVTM and CDR2 ANQGSEA come from the germline V gene. V dropped 1 base and J dropped 11 bases, with 14 bases sitting between them. The CDR3 region is CSVEGGLTQAFF. The CDR3, as DNA: TGCAGCGTTGAAGGGGGTCTCACGCAGGCTTTCTTT.

The DNA of the CDR3 is TGTGCCAGCAGTTTGACTAGGACTAAAGAGACCCAGTACTTC. Translating gives CASSLTRTKETQYF. This chain connects TRBV28 to TRBJ2-5; maybe TRBD2 (6 bases). Trimming removed 3 bases at V and 3 bases at J, with 11 bases between. Germline CDR1 and CDR2: MDHEN and SYDVKM. The CDR3 runs to 14 residues.

V is TRBV20-1 and J is TRBJ2-4; 7 bases line up with TRBD2. Looked up from germline, CDR1 is DFQATT and CDR2 is SNEGSKA (reference sequence). Trimming cost V 3 bases and J 13 bases; bases outside gene matches: 9. The CDR3 consists of 12 residues. The DNA of the CDR3 is TGCAGTGCTAGTCGGGACTACGGCCGGCAGTACTTC. It translates to CSASRDYGRQYF.

J is TRBJ2-1 and V is TRBV15, with 7 bases matching TRBD2. Per the germline V gene, CDR1 is LNHNV and CDR2 is YYDKDF (reference sequence). The CDR3 contains 19 residues. The J segment lost 0 bases and the V segment lost 0 bases, leaving 11 bases of the junction unmatched. In DNA, the CDR3 is TGTGCCACCAGCAGAGATCTCGGGCGGGGGACCGCCTCCTACAATGAGCAGTTCTTC. This codes for CATSRDLGRGTASYNEQFF.

CDR3 DNA sequence: TGCAGTGCCATCCAGAGCTCTGGGGCCAACGTCCTGACTTTC. Its protein product is CSAIQSSGANVLTF. The chain joins TRBV20-1 to TRBJ2-6, with D hard to call. The ends were cut back, 6 bases at V and 0 bases at J, with 9 bases in the middle. The CDR3 has 14 amino acids. Germline V gives CDR1 DFQATT, CDR2 SNEGSKA (reference sequence).

This chain joins TRBV6-5 and TRBJ1-4, with 7 positions matching TRBD1. Per germline, CDR1 MNHEY and CDR2 SVGAGI. Trimming at V came to 4 bases and at J to 5 bases, leaving 7 bases not matched to a gene. The CDR3 runs 15 residues. CDR3 protein: CASSLSGTENEKLFF. CDR3 in DNA: TGTGCCAGCAGTTTGTCCGGGACAGAGAATGAAAAACTGTTTTTT.

The V and J genes are TRBV5-1 and TRBJ2-2; no definite D call. Germline V gives CDR1 SGHRS, CDR2 YFSETQ. V lost 0 bases and J lost 6, with 15 bases in between. The CDR3 runs to 16 residues. CDR3 in DNA: TGCGCCAGCAGCTTGGGTGGTAATGTGGATTCCGGGGAGCTGTTTTTT. It encodes CASSLGGNVDSGELFF.

Only one count was recorded for this clonotype. The rearrangement uses TRBV2 and TRBJ2-5, with 8 bases identical to TRBD2. CDR1 is SNHLY and CDR2 is FYNNEI in the germline V gene. V shed 1 base and J 3 bases; nucleotides not matched to a gene: 10. The CDR3 extends over 17 amino acids. For the CDR3, the DNA is TGTGCCAGCAGTGAAGGGCGTGGTAGCGGGGCTAAAGAGACCCAGTACTTC. As protein: CASSEGRGSGAKETQYF.

The V call is TRBV7-2, the J call TRBJ2-3; TRBD2 aligns across 14 bases. Germline CDR1 is SGHTA and CDR2 is FQGNSA. The junction had 14 bases not matched to a gene; V was cut back by 5 bases and J by 4 bases. The CDR3 extends over 19 amino acids. The chain's CDR3 is CASSPGLAGGPSQADTQYF. CDR3 bases: TGTGCCAGCAGCCCCGGACTAGCGGGGGGTCCATCACAAGCAGATACGCAGTATTTT.

J is TRBJ2-7 and V is TRBV7-2, with a tentative D call TRBD2 (6 bases). Germline CDR1 and CDR2: SGHTA and FQGNSA. The CDR3 is made up of 13 amino acids. Trimming cost V 1 base and J 6 bases, with 10 bases left between them. The CDR3 DNA sequence: TGTGCCAGCAGCTTAGTCGGGGGACGCGAGCAGTACTTC. As protein: CASSLVGGREQYF. Based on the CDR3 plus reference TRBV7-2 and TRBJ2-7, the full variable domain is GAGVSQSPSNKVTEKGKDVELRCDPISGHTALYWYRQSLGQGLEFLIYFQGNSAPDKSGLPSDRFSAERTGGSVSTLTIQRTQQEDSAVYLCASSLVGGREQYFGPGTRLTVT.

The chain has TRBV2 and TRBJ2-7, with TRBD2 matching 15 bases. The V gene's germline CDR1 is SNHLY and CDR2 FYNNEI. The V and J ends lost 4 bases and 1 base, in that order; junction bases with no gene match: 2. The length of the CDR3 is 16 residues. The CDR3 loop reads CASSVGLAGGSYEQYF. DNA of the CDR3: TGTGCCAGCAGTGTGGGACTAGCGGGGGGTTCCTACGAGCAGTACTTC.

The chain uses TRBV7-2 and TRBJ2-3; 7 positions agree with TRBD2. V trimming: 5 bases; J trimming: 8 bases; junction bases outside the gene matches: 19. This CDR3 is 17 amino acids long. Germline CDR1 SGHTA, CDR2 FQGNSA. The CDR3: CASSPAPASGDGRTQYF. CDR3 coding DNA: TGTGCCAGCAGCCCCGCCCCCGCCAGCGGGGACGGTCGTACGCAGTATTTT.

J is TRBJ2-7 and V is TRBV6-6; D is possibly TRBD1 (6 bases). Matching the DNA end better, TRBJ2-4 makes the J call doubtful. The CDR3 contains 17 residues. The germline V gene encodes CDR1 MNHNY and CDR2 SVGAGI (reference sequence). Written as DNA, the CDR3 is TGTGCCAGCATTCCAGAAAGGGGGAAGTTAGCCAAAAACATTCAGTACTTC. It yields the protein CASIPERGKLAKNIQYF.

This clonotype was picked up a small number of times. The chain joins TRBV11-2 to TRBJ2-1; D unresolved. Trimming cost V 0 bases and J 5 bases, with 5 bases left between them. The CDR3 extends over 13 amino acids. The germline V gene encodes CDR1 SGHAT and CDR2 FQNNGV. CDR3 sequence reads: CASSLDRHNEQFF. CDR3 sequence (DNA): TGTGCCAGCAGCTTAGATCGGCACAATGAGCAGTTCTTC.

The chain is built from TRBV29-1 and TRBJ2-2; no clear D. The germline V and J ends were trimmed by 5 bases and 5 bases, with 12 bases remaining between them. CDR3 length: 13 residues. The V gene's germline CDR1 is SQVTM and CDR2 ANQGSEA. The DNA of the CDR3 is TGCAGCGTTTCACTCCTATTAACCGGGGAGCTGTTTTTT. Residues: CSVSLLLTGELFF.

This chain joins TRBV12-3 or TRBV12-4 and TRBJ1-2; D is unresolved. V dropped 5 bases and J dropped 4 bases, with 8 bases sitting between them. The CDR3 runs to 12 residues. CDR3 residues: CASSRVSYGYTF. The CDR3 nucleotides are TGTGCCAGCAGTCGTGTGAGCTATGGCTACACCTTC.

This clonotype was picked up one time. Just one base apart from a much larger clone, this may be a read error. The gene calls are TRBV5-6 and TRBJ2-4; no clear D. Germline V gene sequence: CDR1 SGHDT, CDR2 YYEEEE. Trimming took 0 bases from V and 6 from J, leaving 13 bases between them. The CDR3 is 15 amino acids. The CDR3 nucleotides are TGTGCCAGCAGCTTGGCCCCGGGCACTCTAAACATTCAGTACTTC. Translation: CASSLAPGTLNIQYF.